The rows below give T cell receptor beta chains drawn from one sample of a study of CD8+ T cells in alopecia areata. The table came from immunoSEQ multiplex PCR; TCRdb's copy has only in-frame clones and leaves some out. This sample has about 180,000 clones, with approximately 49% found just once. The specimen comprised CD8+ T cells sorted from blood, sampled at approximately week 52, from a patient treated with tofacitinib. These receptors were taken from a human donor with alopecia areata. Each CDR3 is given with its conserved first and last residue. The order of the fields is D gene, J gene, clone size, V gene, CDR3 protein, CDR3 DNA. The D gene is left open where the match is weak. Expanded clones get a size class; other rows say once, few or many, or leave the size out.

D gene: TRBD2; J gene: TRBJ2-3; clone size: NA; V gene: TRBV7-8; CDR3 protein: CASSSPLAGAFTDTQYF; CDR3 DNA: TGTGCCAGCAGCTCGCCGCTAGCGGGGGCCTTCACAGATACGCAGTATTTT
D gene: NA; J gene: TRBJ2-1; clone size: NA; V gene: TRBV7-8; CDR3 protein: CASSPTPGQEQFF; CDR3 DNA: TGTGCCAGCAGCCCAACCCCAGGGCAAGAGCAGTTCTTC
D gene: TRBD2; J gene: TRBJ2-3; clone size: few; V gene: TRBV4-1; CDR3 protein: CASSQEAAGESDTQYF; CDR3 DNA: TGCGCCAGCAGCCAAGAGGCTGCGGGGGAGTCAGATACGCAGTATTTT
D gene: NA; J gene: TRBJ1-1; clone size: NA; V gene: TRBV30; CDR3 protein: CAWSVLGPGGLTEAFF; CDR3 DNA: TGTGCCTGGAGTGTACTCGGTCCCGGGGGGCTCACTGAAGCTTTCTTT
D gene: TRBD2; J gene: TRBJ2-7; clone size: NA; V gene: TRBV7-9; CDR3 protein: CASSDEGLQDEQYF; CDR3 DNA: TGTGCCAGCAGCGACGAGGGACTACAGGACGAGCAGTACTTC
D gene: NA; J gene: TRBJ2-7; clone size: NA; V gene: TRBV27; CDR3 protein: CASSLRGEEDEQYF; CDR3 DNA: TGTGCCAGCAGCTTAAGGGGGGAGGAGGACGAGCAGTACTTC
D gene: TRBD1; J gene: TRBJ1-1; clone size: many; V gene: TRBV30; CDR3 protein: CAWGTGAEAFF; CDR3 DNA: TGTGCCTGGGGGACAGGGGCCGAAGCTTTCTTT
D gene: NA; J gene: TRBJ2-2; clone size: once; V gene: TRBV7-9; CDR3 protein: CASSLVLGHLSGGELFF; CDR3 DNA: TGTGCCAGCAGCTTAGTATTGGGACACCTATCTGGCGGGGAGCTGTTTTTT
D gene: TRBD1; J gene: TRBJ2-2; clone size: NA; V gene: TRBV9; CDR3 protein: CASSKQGAQMDGELFF; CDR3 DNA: TGTGCCAGCAGCAAACAGGGGGCGCAGATGGACGGGGAGCTGTTTTTT
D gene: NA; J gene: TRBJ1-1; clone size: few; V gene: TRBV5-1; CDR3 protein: CASSLAAGTGTEAFF; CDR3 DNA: TGCGCCAGCAGCTTGGCGGCAGGGACGGGAACTGAAGCTTTCTTT
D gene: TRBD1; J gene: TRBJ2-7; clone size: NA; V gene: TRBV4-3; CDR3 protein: CASSRTFGDRVFEQYF; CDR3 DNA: TGCGCCAGCAGCCGCACCTTTGGGGACAGGGTTTTCGAGCAGTACTTC
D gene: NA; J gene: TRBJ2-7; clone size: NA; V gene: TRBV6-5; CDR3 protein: CASSLSGYEQYF; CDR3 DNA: TGTGCCAGCAGTTTATCAGGTTACGAGCAGTACTTC
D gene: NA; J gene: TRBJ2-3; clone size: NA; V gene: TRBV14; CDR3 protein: CASSQDLEGRFTDTQYF; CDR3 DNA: TGTGCCAGCAGCCAAGATCTTGAGGGAAGATTCACAGATACGCAGTATTTT
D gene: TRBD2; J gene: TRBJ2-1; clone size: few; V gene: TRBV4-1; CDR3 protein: CASSQLAGEYNEQFF; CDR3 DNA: TGCGCCAGCAGCCAACTAGCGGGGGAGTACAATGAGCAGTTCTTC
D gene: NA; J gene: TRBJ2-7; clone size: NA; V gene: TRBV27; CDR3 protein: CASTVGAGTLPYGQYF; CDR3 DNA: TGTGCCAGCACCGTCGGAGCCGGGACTCTCCCCTACGGGCAGTACTTC
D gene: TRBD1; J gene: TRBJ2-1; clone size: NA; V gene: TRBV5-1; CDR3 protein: CASSTGQGYDEQFF; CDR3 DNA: TGCGCCAGCAGCACGGGACAGGGTTATGATGAGCAGTTCTTC
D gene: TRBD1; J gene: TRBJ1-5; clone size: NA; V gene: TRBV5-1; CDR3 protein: CASSLGTGGNQPQHF; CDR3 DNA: TGCGCCAGCAGCTTGGGGACAGGGGGTAATCAGCCCCAGCATTTT
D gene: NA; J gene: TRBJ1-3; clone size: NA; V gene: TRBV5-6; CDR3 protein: CASSRARAGNTIYF; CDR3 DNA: TGTGCCAGCAGCCGGGCCCGGGCTGGAAACACCATATATTTT
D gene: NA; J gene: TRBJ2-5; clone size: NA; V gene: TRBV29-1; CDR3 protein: CSVDGWGLTLPETQYF; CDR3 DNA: TGCAGCGTCGATGGTTGGGGCCTGACTCTCCCGGAGACCCAGTACTTC
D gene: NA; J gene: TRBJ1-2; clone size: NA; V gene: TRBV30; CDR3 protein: CAWDNPGTRYGYTF; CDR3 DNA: TGTGCCTGGGACAATCCTGGGACGAGGTATGGCTACACCTTC
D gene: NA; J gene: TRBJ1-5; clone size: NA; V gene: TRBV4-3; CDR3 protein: CASSQSLVGSEGDQPQHF; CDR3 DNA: TGCGCCAGCAGCCAAAGCCTGGTGGGATCGGAGGGTGATCAGCCCCAGCATTTT
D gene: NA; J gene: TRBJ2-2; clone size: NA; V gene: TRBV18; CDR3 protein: CASSPGDTQNTGELFF; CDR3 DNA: TGTGCCAGCTCACCAGGGGACACCCAAAACACCGGGGAGCTGTTTTTT
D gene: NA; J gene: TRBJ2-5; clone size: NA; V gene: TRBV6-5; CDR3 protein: CASSYTGPAETQYF; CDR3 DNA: TGTGCCAGCAGTTATACAGGCCCTGCTGAGACCCAGTACTTC
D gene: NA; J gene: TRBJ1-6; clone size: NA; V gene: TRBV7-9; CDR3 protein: CASSLVKSPLHF; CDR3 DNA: TGTGCCAGCAGCTTAGTTAAGTCACCCCTCCACTTT
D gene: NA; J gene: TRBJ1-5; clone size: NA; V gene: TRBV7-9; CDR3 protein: CASSLGNQPQHF; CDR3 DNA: TGTGCCAGCAGCTTGGGAAATCAGCCCCAGCATTTT
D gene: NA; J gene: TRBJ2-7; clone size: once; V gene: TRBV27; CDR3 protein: CASSYGGDVIHEQYF; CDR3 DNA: TGTGCCAGCAGTTATGGGGGCGACGTCATCCACGAGCAGTACTTC
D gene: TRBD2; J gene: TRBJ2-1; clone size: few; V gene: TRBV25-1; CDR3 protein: CASSEWRGPTGGNEQFF; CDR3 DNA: TGTGCCAGCAGTGAGTGGAGAGGGCCCACGGGAGGCAATGAGCAGTTCTTC
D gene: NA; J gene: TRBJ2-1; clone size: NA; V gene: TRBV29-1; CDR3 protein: CSVEDVGGEQFF; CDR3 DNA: TGCAGCGTTGAAGATGTGGGAGGTGAGCAGTTCTTC
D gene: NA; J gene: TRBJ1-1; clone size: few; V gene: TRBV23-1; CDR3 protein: CASSHRGVNTEAFF; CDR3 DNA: TGCGCCAGCAGTCATCGGGGGGTGAACACTGAAGCTTTCTTT
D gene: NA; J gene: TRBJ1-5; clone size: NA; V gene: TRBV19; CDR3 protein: CASRPGRGNQPQHF; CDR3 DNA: TGTGCCAGTAGGCCCGGGCGGGGCAATCAGCCCCAGCATTTT
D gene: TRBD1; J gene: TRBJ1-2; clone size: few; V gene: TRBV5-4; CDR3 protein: CASSETGLGYGYTF; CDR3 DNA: TGTGCCAGCAGCGAGACAGGGCTTGGGTATGGCTACACCTTC
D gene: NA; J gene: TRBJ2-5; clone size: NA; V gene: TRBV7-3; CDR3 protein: CASKAGPSVETQYF; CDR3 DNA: TGTGCCAGCAAGGCAGGACCCTCGGTGGAGACCCAGTACTTC
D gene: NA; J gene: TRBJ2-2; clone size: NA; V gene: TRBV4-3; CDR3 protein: CASSQVEWGANTGELFF; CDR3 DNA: TGCGCCAGCAGCCAAGTTGAGTGGGGGGCGAACACCGGGGAGCTGTTTTTT
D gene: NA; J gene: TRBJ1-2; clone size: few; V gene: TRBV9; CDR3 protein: CASSVETAYGYTF; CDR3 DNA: TGTGCCAGCAGCGTAGAGACAGCTTATGGCTACACCTTC
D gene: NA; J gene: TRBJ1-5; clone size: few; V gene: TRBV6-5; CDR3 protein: CASSYERRQPQHF; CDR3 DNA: TGTGCCAGCAGTTACGAGCGAAGACAGCCCCAGCATTTT
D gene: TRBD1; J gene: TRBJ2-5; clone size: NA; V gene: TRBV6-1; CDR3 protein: CASAGTVQETQYF; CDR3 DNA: TGTGCCAGCGCCGGGACAGTGCAAGAGACCCAGTACTTC
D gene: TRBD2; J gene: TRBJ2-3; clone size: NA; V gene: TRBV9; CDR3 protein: CASSVMGGSDTQYF; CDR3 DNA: TGTGCCAGCAGCGTCATGGGGGGGTCAGATACGCAGTATTTT
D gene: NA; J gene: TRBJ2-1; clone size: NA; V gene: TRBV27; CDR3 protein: CASSSGGEQFF; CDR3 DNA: TGTGCCAGCAGTTCCGGGGGTGAGCAGTTCTTC
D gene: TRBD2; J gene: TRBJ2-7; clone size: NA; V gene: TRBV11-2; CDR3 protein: CASSLGSGADEQYF; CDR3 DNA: TGTGCCAGCAGCTTAGGTAGCGGGGCGGACGAGCAGTACTTC
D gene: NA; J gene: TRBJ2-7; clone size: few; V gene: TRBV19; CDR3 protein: CASSIIEGYEQYF; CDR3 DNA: TGTGCCAGTAGTATTATAGAGGGCTACGAGCAGTACTTC
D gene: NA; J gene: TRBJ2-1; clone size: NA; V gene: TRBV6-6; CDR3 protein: CASSRDSFNEQFF; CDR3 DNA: TGTGCCAGCAGTCGGGACTCATTCAATGAGCAGTTCTTC
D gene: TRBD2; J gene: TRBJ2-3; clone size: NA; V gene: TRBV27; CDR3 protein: CASSFVTGGPDTQYF; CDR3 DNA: TGTGCCAGCAGTTTTGTTACGGGGGGGCCTGATACGCAGTATTTT
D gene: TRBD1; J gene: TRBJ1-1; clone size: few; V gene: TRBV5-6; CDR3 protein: CASSTGVGNTEAFF; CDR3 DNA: TGTGCCAGCAGCACAGGGGTGGGGAACACTGAAGCTTTCTTT
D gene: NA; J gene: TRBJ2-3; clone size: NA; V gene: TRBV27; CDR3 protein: CASTPLTVKKDTQYF; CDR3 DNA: TGTGCCAGCACCCCCTTGACAGTGAAGAAAGATACGCAGTATTTT
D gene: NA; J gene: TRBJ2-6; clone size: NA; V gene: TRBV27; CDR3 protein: CASTDSLSGANVLTF; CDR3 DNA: TGTGCCAGCACCGACAGCCTCTCTGGGGCCAACGTCCTGACTTTC
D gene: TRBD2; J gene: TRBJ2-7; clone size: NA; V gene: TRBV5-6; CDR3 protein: CASSLWLAGRGEQYF; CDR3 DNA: TGTGCCAGCAGTCTTTGGCTAGCGGGGAGAGGCGAGCAGTACTTC
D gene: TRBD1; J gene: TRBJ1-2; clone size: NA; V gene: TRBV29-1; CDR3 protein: CSVDPGTAYGYTF; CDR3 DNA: TGCAGCGTTGATCCAGGGACAGCCTATGGCTACACCTTC
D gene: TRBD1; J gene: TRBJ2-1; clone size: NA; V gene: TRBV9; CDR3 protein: CASSVSVSTTGTAYNEQFF; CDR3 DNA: TGTGCCAGCAGCGTATCCGTTTCCACAACCGGGACAGCCTACAATGAGCAGTTCTTC
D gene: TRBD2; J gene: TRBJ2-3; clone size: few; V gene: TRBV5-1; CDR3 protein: CASSFWGTSSTDTQYF; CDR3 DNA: TGCGCCAGCAGCTTTTGGGGGACTAGCAGCACAGATACGCAGTATTTT
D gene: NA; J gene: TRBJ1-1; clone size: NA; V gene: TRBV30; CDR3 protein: CAWSGIATNTEAFF; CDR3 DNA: TGTGCCTGGAGTGGGATAGCGACGAACACTGAAGCTTTCTTT
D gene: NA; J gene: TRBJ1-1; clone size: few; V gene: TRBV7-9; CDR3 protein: CASSLAQGGNTEAFF; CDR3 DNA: TGTGCCAGCAGCTTAGCCCAGGGAGGGAACACTGAAGCTTTCTTT
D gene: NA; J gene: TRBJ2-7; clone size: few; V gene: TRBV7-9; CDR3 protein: CASSSGLTSYEQYF; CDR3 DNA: TGTGCCAGCAGCTCCGGACTGACCTCCTACGAGCAGTACTTC
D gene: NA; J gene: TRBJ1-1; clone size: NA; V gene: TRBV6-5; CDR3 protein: CASSTGNTEAFF; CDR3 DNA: TGTGCCAGCAGTACAGGGAACACTGAAGCTTTCTTT
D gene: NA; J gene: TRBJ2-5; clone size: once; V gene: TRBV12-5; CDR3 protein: CASGLVLQASSPETQYF; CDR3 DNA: TGTGCTAGTGGTTTGGTACTCCAGGCTAGTAGTCCAGAGACCCAGTACTTC
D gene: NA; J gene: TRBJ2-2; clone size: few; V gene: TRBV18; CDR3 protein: CASSSQGELFF; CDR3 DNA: TGTGCCAGCTCATCACAGGGGGAGCTGTTTTTT
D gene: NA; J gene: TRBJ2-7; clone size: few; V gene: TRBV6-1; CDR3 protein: CASSEVIGWSYEQYF; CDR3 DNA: TGTGCCAGCAGTGAAGTTATAGGGTGGTCCTACGAGCAGTACTTC
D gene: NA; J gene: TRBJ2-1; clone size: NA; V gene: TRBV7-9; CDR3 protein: CASSASGKSSYNEQFF; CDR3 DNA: TGTGCCAGCAGCGCGTCCGGAAAGAGCTCCTACAATGAGCAGTTCTTC